The 17 T cell receptor beta chains listed next were all sequenced from one sample in a study of kidney transplant recipient with SARS-CoV-2 infection. TCRdb called the reads again in MiXCR, with one record for every CDR3 protein. The sample holds 200,000 to 300,000 distinct CDR3 sequences, around 28% seen once. Sequencing used a blood sample, obtained at baseline and on day 111 from a kidney transplant recipient. These receptors were obtained from a male patient between 25 and 39 years old who had COVID-19 and was a kidney transplant recipient. Part of the T cells may come from the graft donor.

As to this clonotype: A much larger clone differs by one base, so this may be a read error. This chain joins TRBV11-2 and TRBJ1-2; D is uncertain. The CDR3 extends over 16 amino acids. Germline CDR1 SGHAT, CDR2 FQNNGV. CDR3 amino acids: CASSLDWNPASSGYAF. As DNA, the CDR3 is TGTGCCAGCAGCTTAGATTGGAATCCGGCTTCTTCTGGCTACGCCTTC.

As regards this clonotype: One junction end does not reproduce the germline sequence, and a read error may be involved. The chain carries TRBV14 and TRBJ1-5; D is ambiguous. CDR3 size: 13 residues. Germline CDR1 reads SGHDN; CDR2 reads FVKESK. The CDR3 DNA sequence: TGTGTCAGCAGCCTAGACAGCAATCAGCCCCAGCATTTT. It specifies CVSSLDSNQPQHF.

This clonotype has ten or more counts. This sequence joins TRBV4-2 and TRBJ2-6; 10 nucleotides agree with TRBD1. This CDR3 is 18 amino acids long. CDR1 is LGHNA and CDR2 is YNFKEQ in the germline V gene. Trimming cost V 4 bases and J 4 bases; bases outside gene matches: 10. CDR3 nucleotides: TGTGCCAGCAGCCTTGGACAGGGGGAAAGGACCGGGGCCAACGTCCTGACTTTC. Its protein is CASSLGQGERTGANVLTF.

Regarding this clonotype: One base away lies a much larger clone, so this may be a sequencing read error. The rearrangement links TRBV5-3 to TRBJ1-2; D is unclear. TRBV5-3 is treated as an ORF (open reading frame) with a function not yet certain. Trimming stripped 7 bases from V and 4 bases from J, with 23 bases between. The CDR3 is 16 residues long. CDR3 in amino acids: CARSPIVVRKTYGYTF. CDR3 DNA: TGTGCCAGATCACCCATAGTGGTGAGAAAGACCTATGGCTACACCTTC.

Notes on this clonotype: It may be a read error: a sequence one base away is much more abundant. This likely comes from a read error, as the CDR3 has no conserved phenylalanine or tryptophan at its end. The chain employs TRBV4-1 and TRBJ1-2; D is uncertain. This CDR3 contains 14 residues. The V gene's germline CDR1 is MGHRA and CDR2 YSYEKL. V lost 4 bases to trimming and J lost 8 bases, with 17 bases between them. CDR3 protein: CASSLGLSGAGYTL. The DNA for the CDR3 is TGCGCCAGCAGCCTCGGCCTATCGGGAGCCGGCTACACCCTC.

This clonotype was observed at least ten times. V and J are TRBV19 and TRBJ2-1, with unresolved D. The CDR3 runs to 18 residues. Trimming took off 5 bases at V and 4 bases at J, with 24 bases between the two ends. Per germline, CDR1 LNHDA and CDR2 SQIVND (reference sequence). The DNA of the CDR3 is TGTGCCAGTAGTCTCCTGGCCGGCCTCCTGCCTGGGTACAATGAGCAGTTCTTC. It translates to CASSLLAGLLPGYNEQFF.

V gene TRBV7-3 combines with J gene TRBJ2-1; 8 bases line up with TRBD1. The germline CDR1 and CDR2 sequences are SGHTA and FQGTGA. There are 12 residues in the CDR3. The V and J ends lost 5 bases and 8 bases, in that order; junction bases with no gene match: 2. DNA of the CDR3: TGTGCCAGCAGCGCACAGGGGGATGAGCAGTTCTTC. Protein: CASSAQGDEQFF.

This clonotype has ten or more counts. The CDR3 here is CASSSPGTGDTSNYGYTF. CDR3 DNA sequence: TGTGCCAGCAGCTCACCCGGGACAGGGGACACCTCTAACTATGGCTACACCTTC. The V and J genes are TRBV5-8 and TRBJ1-2; 10 positions agree with TRBD1. Germline V gene data show CDR1 as SGHTS and CDR2 as YDEGEE. After removal of 3 bases from V and 0 bases from J, the junction contained 11 bases not matched to a gene. This CDR3 region has 18 residues.

This clonotype was seen just once. A single base separates this from a much larger clone, so it may be a read error. The chain recombines TRBV20-1 with TRBJ1-5; no definite D call. V gave up 5 bases and J gave up 1 base, with 9 bases separating them. In germline, CDR1 is DFQATT, CDR2 SNEGSKA (reference sequence). The CDR3 is 13 amino acids. DNA for the CDR3: TGCAGTGCTGGGCAGCCCAGCAATCAGCCCCAGCATTTT. It specifies CSAGQPSNQPQHF.

The sample holds one count of this clonotype. This may arise from a read error, as a much more abundant clone is one base away. V gene TRBV14 combines with J gene TRBJ1-2, with 8 bases identical to TRBD1. J lost 0 bases, V lost 7 bases, and 7 bases had no gene match. The V gene's germline CDR1 is SGHDN and CDR2 FVKESK. The length of the CDR3 is 15 residues. The CDR3 region is CASNFQGASNYGYTF. DNA for the CDR3: TGTGCCAGCAACTTTCAGGGGGCATCTAACTATGGCTACACCTTC.

In this sample, this clonotype turned up many times. The V call is TRBV5-8, the J call TRBJ1-2, with no clear D. CDR3 length: 16 residues. Deletions cut 4 bases from V and 4 bases from J, with 20 bases between. Germline loops: CDR1 SGHTS, CDR2 YDEGEE. As DNA, the CDR3 is TGTGCCAGCAGCGACCGTCATCCACGAAAGACCTATGGCTACACCTTC. This sequence encodes CASSDRHPRKTYGYTF.

This clonotype was detected ten times or more. CDR3 bases: TGTGCCAGCAGTACGGTATGCTCACACGGAAAGACCTATGGCTACACCTTC. It is translated as CASSTVCSHGKTYGYTF. This chain uses TRBV6-4 with TRBJ1-2; D unresolved. This CDR3 has 17 residues. V lost 5 bases, J lost 4 bases, and 23 bases lay in between. Germline values: CDR1 MRHNA, CDR2 SNTAGT.

Notes on this clonotype: A much larger clonotype is one base distant, so this may be a read error. The V gene is TRBV20-1, the J gene TRBJ2-1; D is uncertain. V was trimmed by 1 base and J by 9 bases, leaving 10 bases between them. CDR3 size: 12 residues. Per the germline V gene, CDR1 is DFQATT and CDR2 is SNEGSKA (reference sequence). CDR3 DNA: TGCAGTGCTAGAGGTCCCAACAGTGAGCAGTTCTTC. Residues: CSARGPNSEQFF.

This clonotype was seen repeatedly, ten times or more. The J gene is TRBJ1-1, the V gene TRBV4-1, with a weak D call TRBD1 (6 bases). The CDR3 has 15 amino acids. The germline CDR1 and CDR2 sequences are MGHRA and YSYEKL. V lost 2 bases and J lost 3, with 13 bases in between. The CDR3 spells CASSQTGTSDTEAFF. The CDR3 coding sequence is TGCGCCAGCAGCCAAACCGGGACATCGGACACTGAAGCTTTCTTT.

This clonotype has only a few counts. The J gene is TRBJ1-5, the V gene TRBV21-1. TRBV21-1 is a pseudogene. This CDR3 region has 17 residues. The CDR3 DNA follows: TGTGCCAGCAGGACTAGCCTAGCTACATTGGCATCATCAGCCCCAGCATTT. Translation gives CASRTSLATLASSAPAF.

This clonotype came up many times. This sequence joins TRBV11-3 and TRBJ1-2; no firm D call. The CDR3 runs 17 residues. With 5 bases removed from V and 4 bases from J, the gap between germline ends came to 23 bases. Germline V gives CDR1 SGHNT, CDR2 YENEEA. The CDR3 is CASSATRDLGKTYGYTF. The DNA for the CDR3 is TGTGCCAGCAGCGCAACCCGCGATCTCGGAAAGACCTATGGCTACACCTTC.

For this clonotype: A clone one base away is much larger, so this may be a read error. This chain joins TRBV28 and TRBJ2-7, with a weak D call TRBD2 (6 bases). Germline-derived CDR1 and CDR2 are MDHEN and SYDVKM. The CDR3 covers 16 residues. V was cut by 1 base and J by 4 bases, with 17 bases left in between. The CDR3 sequence is CASSLLGGTLRYEQYF. In nucleotides, the CDR3 is TGTGCCAGCAGTTTATTGGGCGGGACCCTCCGGTACGAGCAGTACTTC.